One sample yielded the 5 T cell receptor beta chains listed below, sequenced in a study of shared clonotypes between healthy human individuals. The data were produced by immunoSEQ multiplex PCR, yet TCRdb's version contains in-frame clones alone and is incomplete. The sample lists fewer than 1.6 million clones, 98% occurring once. The sequenced material came from naive CD4+ T cells sorted from blood. The subset is: CD45RA+ positively selected. These TCRs come from a man aged 25 to 40 in good health.

This sequence joins TRBV6-1 and TRBJ2-3; TRBD2 agrees at 10 bases. With V trimmed by 6 bases and J by 4 bases, 4 bases remained unmatched. Per the germline V gene, CDR1 is MNHNS and CDR2 is SASEGT. The CDR3 spans 14 residues. The CDR3 coding sequence is TGTGCCAGCAGGAGAAGCGGGAGGGCAGATACGCAGTATTTT. Translating gives CASRRSGRADTQYF.

About this clone: Additional DNA sequences in this sample encode the identical CDR3. The chain employs TRBV9 and TRBJ2-7; TRBD1 agrees at 8 bases. The CDR3 consists of 14 residues. V lost 0 bases, J lost 4 bases, and 3 bases stayed unmatched. Per the germline V gene, CDR1 is SGDLS and CDR2 is YYNGEE. The CDR3 DNA sequence: TGTGCCAGCAGCGTAGGTCAGGGGGCGTACGAGCAGTACTTC. It specifies CASSVGQGAYEQYF.

The chain couples TRBV10-3 to TRBJ2-3; 7 bases agree with TRBD2. The CDR3 length is 15 residues. After removal of 3 bases from V and 6 bases from J, the junction contained 9 bases not matched to a gene. Germline CDR1 reads ENHRY; CDR2 reads SYGVKD. The CDR3 loop reads CAISDRLAGSDTQYF. CDR3 sequence (DNA): TGTGCCATCAGTGACCGACTAGCTGGATCGGATACGCAGTATTTT.

V is TRBV7-8 and J is TRBJ1-3; a weak D match, TRBD1 (6 bases). Looked up from germline, CDR1 is SGHVS and CDR2 is FQNEAQ. V gave up 4 bases and J gave up 0 bases, with 19 bases separating them. The CDR3 totals 18 residues. CDR3: CASSSLVVDSPSGNTIYF. In DNA form, the CDR3 reads TGTGCCAGCAGCTCATTAGTAGTGGACAGTCCCTCTGGAAACACCATATATTTT.

The chain couples TRBV2 to TRBJ2-7; 10 nucleotides agree with TRBD1. Germline V gene lookup returns CDR1 SNHLY and CDR2 FYNNEI. CDR3 length equals 14 residues. V trimming: 10 bases; J trimming: 7 bases; junction bases outside the gene matches: 13. CDR3 sequence (DNA): TGTGCCACACAAGCCGGGACAGGGGCGCGGGAGCAGTACTTC. This sequence encodes CATQAGTGAREQYF.